Shown below are 32 T cell receptor beta chains from a single sample sequenced in a study of T cell repertoires in cytomegalovirus infection. TCRdb used MiXCR to reprocess the reads, holding one entry per CDR3 protein. Among about 160,000 distinct CDR3 sequences listed, roughly 20% were seen once. Their antigen targets remain unknown. This specimen was CD8+ T cells from cultured PBMCs, taken from culture after CMV antigen stimulation. The source of these receptors is a human donor in good health (CMV status not recorded). Some clones in this sample may be carry-over from other donors' samples.

The chain has TRBV19 and TRBJ2-5; D gene uncertain. This CDR3 is 12 amino acids long. Trimming pared 6 bases from V and 5 bases from J, leaving 10 bases between. Germline-derived CDR1 and CDR2 are LNHDA and SQIVND (reference sequence). The CDR3 DNA sequence: TGTGCCAGTAGGGAAAATTGGGAGACCCAGTACTTC. Residues: CASRENWETQYF.

This clonotype was recorded a few times. The rearrangement joins TRBV7-2 to TRBJ2-7; 8 nucleotides line up with TRBD1. The germline CDR1 and CDR2 sequences are SGHTA and FQGNSA. V shed 3 bases, J shed 2 bases, and the junction held 9 bases outside the gene matches. The CDR3 has 16 amino acids. CDR3 DNA sequence: TGTGCCAGCAGCTTTAGACCCGGGACAGGTGCCTACGAGCAGTACTTC. This gives the protein CASSFRPGTGAYEQYF.

The chain uses TRBV12-3 or TRBV12-4 and TRBJ2-7; TRBD1 might be the D (5 bases). Trimming stripped 4 bases from V and 6 bases from J, with 16 bases between. The CDR3 is 14 amino acids. The CDR3 is CASSWRQGGSEQYF. The CDR3 DNA is TGTGCCAGCAGTTGGCGCCAGGGTGGAAGCGAGCAGTACTTC.

The chain uses TRBV27 and TRBJ1-5; D may be TRBD1 (5 bases). This CDR3 region has 13 residues. V dropped 5 bases and J dropped 11 bases, with 16 bases sitting between them. CDR1 is MNHEY and CDR2 is SMNVEV in the germline V gene (reference sequence). The CDR3 protein is CASSPGRPNAQHF. The CDR3, as DNA: TGTGCCAGCAGTCCGGGACGGCCGAACGCCCAGCATTTT.

This clonotype occurred a few times. The rearrangement uses TRBV4-1 and TRBJ2-6; 11 bases match TRBD1. Germline V gives CDR1 MGHRA, CDR2 YSYEKL. The CDR3 is made up of 18 amino acids. V trimming: 6 bases; J trimming: 0 bases; junction bases outside the gene matches: 7. The CDR3 region has the DNA TGCGCCAGCAGGGGGGGACAGGGGGAGAGCTCTGGGGCCAACGTCCTGACTTTC. Its translation: CASRGGQGESSGANVLTF.

V is TRBV4-1 and J is TRBJ1-1, with D uncertain. This CDR3 region has 15 residues. V was cut by 1 base and J by 1 base, with 10 bases left in between. Per the germline V gene, CDR1 is MGHRA and CDR2 is YSYEKL. This chain's CDR3 is CASSQGPRENTEAFF. The CDR3 DNA reads TGCGCCAGCAGCCAAGGGCCTCGAGAGAACACTGAAGCTTTCTTT.

The sample holds a few counts of this clonotype. The chain is built from TRBV12-3 or TRBV12-4 and TRBJ2-5, with 7 bases lining up with TRBD1. The CDR3 consists of 13 residues. V was clipped by 7 bases and J by 4 bases; unmatched bases: 6. The CDR3 region is CASTKQGPETQYF. CDR3 DNA: TGTGCCAGCACCAAACAGGGGCCAGAGACCCAGTACTTC.

This rearrangement joins TRBV9 to TRBJ2-2; D is uncertain. The V and J ends lost 3 bases and 9 bases respectively, with 3 bases between them. The germline V gene has CDR1 SGDLS and CDR2 YYNGEE. This CDR3 is 10 amino acids long. CDR3 sequence (DNA): TGTGCCAGCAGCGGACGGGAGCTGTTTTTT. Residues: CASSGRELFF.

The V call is TRBV15, the J call TRBJ1-6; perhaps TRBD1 as D (6 bases). CDR3 length: 15 residues. CDR1 LNHNV and CDR2 YYDKDF come from the germline V gene (reference sequence). V lost 3 bases, J lost 7 bases, and 13 bases lay in between. CDR3 nucleotide sequence: TGTGCCACCAGCAGCCGAGGACAGTTAAATTCACCCCTCCACTTT. Translation gives CATSSRGQLNSPLHF.

The chain links TRBV7-2 to TRBJ2-1; 8 positions match TRBD2. The CDR3 consists of 15 residues. The ends lost 3 bases at V and 8 bases at J; junction bases unmatched: 9. Germline assignment: CDR1 SGHTA and CDR2 FQGNSA. This chain's CDR3 is CASSFRGGHSDEQFF. Here the CDR3 DNA reads TGTGCCAGCAGCTTCCGGGGGGGCCACTCCGATGAGCAGTTCTTC.

The rearrangement links TRBV7-3 to TRBJ2-1; 7 bases map to TRBD1. The J segment lost 0 bases and the V segment lost 7 bases, leaving 9 bases of the junction unmatched. The CDR3 runs to 16 residues. In germline, CDR1 is SGHTA, CDR2 FQGTGA. CDR3 coding DNA: TGTGCCAGCACCCTAAGAGGGGGCCTCTCCTACAATGAGCAGTTCTTC. The encoded protein is CASTLRGGLSYNEQFF.

V and J are TRBV19 and TRBJ2-1; weak D call: TRBD2 (5 bases). The V end lost 1 base, the J end lost 4 bases, and 11 bases lay between the germline ends. This CDR3 comprises 15 residues. Germline V gene lookup returns CDR1 LNHDA and CDR2 SQIVND (reference sequence). Here the CDR3 DNA reads TGTGCCAGTAGTATAGCGGGAAGTGGGTACAATGAGCAGTTCTTC. Protein: CASSIAGSGYNEQFF.

The chain employs TRBV29-1 and TRBJ2-5; 8 nucleotides match TRBD1. Germline CDR1 SQVTM, CDR2 ANQGSEA. The CDR3 sequence is 17 residues long. J gave up 1 base and V 5 bases, and 15 bases lay outside the gene matches. The CDR3 reads CSVSFPPLDRAQETQYF. In DNA form, the CDR3 reads TGCAGCGTTTCCTTTCCCCCGCTGGACAGGGCCCAAGAGACCCAGTACTTC.

The table lists this clonotype with a few counts. This chain joins TRBV11-2 and TRBJ2-3, with a tentative D call TRBD2 (5 bases). Germline CDR1 SGHAT, CDR2 FQNNGV. Trimming pared 8 bases from V and 3 bases from J, leaving 15 bases between. The CDR3 has 14 residues. As DNA, the CDR3 is TGTGCCAGCTCTTCGTGGGGAGTGACAGATACGCAGTATTTT. Protein product: CASSSWGVTDTQYF.

V and J are TRBV28 and TRBJ2-6, with 8 bases identical to TRBD1. CDR1 is MDHEN and CDR2 is SYDVKM in the germline V gene. Trimming removed 3 bases from V and 0 bases from J; junction bases left unmatched: 19. The CDR3 loop spans 22 amino acids. Written as DNA, the CDR3 is TGTGCCAGCAGTTTTCTAAGACCAAAACCGGGACAGGAGAGCTCTGGGGCCAACGTCCTGACTTTC. It translates to CASSFLRPKPGQESSGANVLTF. Together with reference TRBV28 and TRBJ2-6, the CDR3 gives the full variable domain: DVKVTQSSRYLVKRTGEKVFLECVQDMDHENMFWYRQDPGLGLRLIYFSYDVKMKEKGDIPEGYSVSREKKERFSLILESASTNQTSMYLCASSFLRPKPGQESSGANVLTFGAGSRLTVL.

This clonotype was picked up a small number of times. The J gene is TRBJ2-5, the V gene TRBV7-6; D unclear. CDR1 and CDR2 (germline): SGHVS, FNYEAQ. V shed 0 bases and J shed 5 bases, with 7 bases lying between them. The length of the CDR3 is 13 residues. The CDR3 spells CASSLALLETQYF. In DNA, the CDR3 is TGTGCCAGCAGCTTAGCTTTGTTGGAGACCCAGTACTTC.

On this clonotype: A junction boundary mismatches the germline segment, possibly from a read error. The chain has TRBV6-7 and TRBJ2-1; 10 positions agree with TRBD1. TRBV6-7 is labeled an ORF, and its function is uncertain. This CDR3 is 20 amino acids long. CDR3 in amino acids: CANSYGGTGDGHRSYNEQFF. In nucleotides, the CDR3 is TGTGCCAACAGTTACGGGGGGACAGGGGATGGGCATCGCTCCTACAATGAGCAGTTCTTC.

In this sample, this clonotype turned up a few times. The chain has TRBV28 and TRBJ1-5; D is possibly TRBD1 (6 bases). Per the germline V gene, CDR1 is MDHEN and CDR2 is SYDVKM. Trimming removed 5 bases from V and 3 bases from J, with 14 bases in between. CDR3 length: 15 amino acids. CDR3 sequence: CASSTGQHSNQPQHF. The CDR3 nucleotides read TGTGCCAGCAGTACAGGACAGCATTCCAATCAGCCCCAGCATTTT.

This clonotype was seen only once. One end of the junction does not line up with germline, which may come from a read error. The rearrangement uses TRBV19 and TRBJ1-1; D uncertain. The germline V gene encodes CDR1 LNHDA and CDR2 SQIVND (reference sequence). The CDR3 totals 13 residues. The CDR3 protein is CASSWSLNTEALF. CDR3 sequence (DNA): TGTGCCAGTAGTTGGTCCTTGAACACTGAAGCTCTCTTT.

This clonotype was seen more than once but under ten times. The chain's CDR3 is CASSLVGGMNTEAFF. CDR3 coding DNA: TGTGCCAGCAGCTTAGTGGGAGGAATGAACACTGAAGCTTTCTTT. The chain combines TRBV7-9 with TRBJ1-1; D gene unclear. Germline V gives CDR1 SEHNR, CDR2 FQNEAQ (reference sequence). The CDR3 length is 15 residues. Trimming took 1 base from V and 0 from J, leaving 9 bases between them.

This clonotype was seen a few times. The chain carries TRBV12-3 or TRBV12-4 and TRBJ1-1; D unclear. This CDR3 is built from 13 residues. Trimming left V 8 bases short and J 4 bases short, with 14 bases between. The CDR3: CASYPGGSTEAFF. The CDR3 DNA sequence: TGTGCCAGCTACCCAGGAGGGAGCACTGAAGCTTTCTTT.

In this sample, this clonotype turned up a few times. This sequence joins TRBV12-3 or TRBV12-4 and TRBJ1-2; D gene uncertain. The V end lost 2 bases, the J end lost 8 bases, and 12 bases lay between the germline ends. CDR3 length: 13 residues. CDR3 protein: CASSLTGFYGYTF. The CDR3 DNA is TGTGCCAGCAGTTTAACCGGGTTTTACGGCTACACCTTC.

This clonotype was observed a few times. The CDR3 is CASSYTAGGTEAFF. The CDR3 coding sequence is TGTGCCAGCAGTTACACGGCCGGTGGCACTGAAGCTTTCTTT. V and J are TRBV6-5 and TRBJ1-1, with no clear D. V lost 2 bases, J lost 4 bases, and 11 bases lay in between. CDR1 and CDR2 from the germline V gene are MNHEY and SVGAGI. The length of the CDR3 is 14 residues.

This clonotype was seen a handful of times. The V and J genes are TRBV7-3 and TRBJ1-6; tentative D call: TRBD1 (6 bases). Looked up from germline, CDR1 is SGHTA and CDR2 is FQGTGA. Trimming removed 6 bases at V and 6 bases at J, with 15 bases between. The CDR3 runs to 15 residues. CDR3: CASSLRGQSNSPLHF. The CDR3 DNA reads TGTGCCAGCAGTCTACGTGGACAGAGTAATTCACCCCTCCACTTT. Supplemented by reference TRBV7-3 and TRBJ1-6, the full variable domain reads GAGVSQTPSNKVTEKGKYVELRCDPISGHTALYWYRQSLGQGPEFLIYFQGTGAADDSGLPNDRFFAVRPEGSVSTLKIQRTERGDSAVYLCASSLRGQSNSPLHFGNGTRLTVT.

V is TRBV12-3 or TRBV12-4 and J is TRBJ2-2, with TRBD1 identical over 9 bases. Trimming removed 4 bases from V and 2 bases from J; junction bases left unmatched: 2. The CDR3 length is 15 residues. The CDR3 is CASSWTGANTGELFF. CDR3 coding DNA: TGTGCCAGCAGTTGGACAGGGGCTAACACCGGGGAGCTGTTTTTT.

The V and J genes are TRBV20-1 and TRBJ2-3; TRBD1 is a possible D gene (5 bases). The V end was cut by 3 bases, the J end by 1 base, with 11 bases between. The CDR3 consists of 14 residues. Germline CDR1 DFQATT, CDR2 SNEGSKA (reference sequence). The CDR3 loop is CSASPRAGTDTQYF. CDR3 sequence (DNA): TGCAGTGCTAGCCCCAGGGCGGGCACAGATACGCAGTATTTT.

The rearrangement uses TRBV7-1 and TRBJ2-3, with 9 bases lining up with TRBD1. TRBV7-1 is recorded as an ORF, its role being uncertain. The length of the CDR3 is 18 residues. Trimming took 3 bases from V and 0 from J; bases not matched to a gene: 10. The CDR3 DNA reads TGTGCCAGCAGCTCGGCGGGACAGGGCCCTTCTAGCACAGATACGCAGTATTTT. Encoded protein: CASSSAGQGPSSTDTQYF.

This clonotype was seen a handful of times. The gene calls are TRBV11-2 and TRBJ2-7; 9 nucleotides line up with TRBD1. V gave up 3 bases and J gave up 3 bases; unmatched junction bases: 6. CDR3 size: 15 residues. The V gene's germline CDR1 is SGHAT and CDR2 FQNNGV. In DNA form, the CDR3 reads TGTGCCAGCAGCTTGGGACAGGGATTTTTCTACGAGCAGTACTTC. This encodes CASSLGQGFFYEQYF.

This clonotype was found a few times. The chain links TRBV6-4 to TRBJ2-2; D remains ambiguous. Per germline, CDR1 MRHNA and CDR2 SNTAGT. The V end lost 0 bases, the J end lost 1 base, and 6 bases lay between the germline ends. This CDR3 comprises 15 residues. The CDR3 bases are TGTGCCAGCAGTGACTCGATAGAGAACACCGGGGAGCTGTTTTTT. Protein sequence: CASSDSIENTGELFF.

The rearrangement links TRBV6-8 to TRBJ2-5, with D tentatively TRBD1 (8 bases). The CDR3 covers 13 residues. The germline V gene has CDR1 MNHGY and CDR2 SAAAGT. V was trimmed by 6 bases and J by 5 bases, leaving 13 bases between them. The CDR3 here is CASRSQGGETQYF. The DNA for the CDR3 is TGTGCCAGCAGATCACAGGGGGGGGAGACCCAGTACTTC.

This clonotype was seen a few times. This chain uses TRBV25-1 with TRBJ2-2; unclear D gene. Germline CDR1 is MGHDK and CDR2 is SYGVNS. The CDR3 has 14 amino acids. With 5 bases removed from V and 6 bases from J, the gap between germline ends came to 13 bases. CDR3 nucleotides: TGTGCCAGCAGTCCCGAATCTCGGGCCGGGGAGCTGTTTTTT. It specifies CASSPESRAGELFF.

This clonotype was detected a few times. V is TRBV27 and J is TRBJ1-1; TRBD1 matches at 8 bases. There are 15 residues in the CDR3. Germline V gene sequence: CDR1 MNHEY, CDR2 SMNVEV (reference sequence). The junction had 6 bases not matched to a gene; V was cut back by 5 bases and J by 1 base. For the CDR3, the DNA is TGTGCCAGCAGTGCACGGACAGGGAGGAACACTGAAGCTTTCTTT. This gives the protein CASSARTGRNTEAFF.